Shown below are 3 T cell receptor beta chains from a single sample sequenced in a study of blood T cell repertoires in COVID-19. Method: immunoSEQ multiplex PCR; TCRdb's copy keeps in-frame clones and lacks some. The sample has about 69,000 clones; 90% are singletons. Sequenced input: peripheral blood. The receptor set was obtained from a man aged 45-60 years with acute or convalescent COVID-19.

The chain is built from TRBV5-1 and TRBJ2-2; D uncertain. Germline V gives CDR1 SGHRS, CDR2 YFSETQ. V was shortened by 0 bases and J by 0 bases, with 9 bases between the two germline ends. This CDR3 comprises 16 residues. CDR3 DNA sequence: TGCGCCAGCAGCTTGGTTAGTCTAACGAACACCGGGGAGCTGTTTTTT. Its translation: CASSLVSLTNTGELFF.

This chain links TRBV6-5 with TRBJ2-7, with TRBD1 identical over 7 bases. The CDR3 consists of 14 residues. The junction had 6 bases not matched to a gene; V was cut back by 6 bases and J by 1 base. Looked up from germline, CDR1 is MNHEY and CDR2 is SVGAGI. In DNA form, the CDR3 reads TGTGCCAGCAGACGGGACAGTTCGTCCTACGAGCAGTACTTC. Translation gives CASRRDSSSYEQYF.

The chain carries TRBV7-9 and TRBJ1-1; TRBD1 matches 8 bases. Trimming removed 7 bases from V and 10 bases from J; junction bases left unmatched: 17. This CDR3 comprises 15 residues. Germline V CDR1 and CDR2: SEHNR, FQNEAQ (reference sequence). The CDR3 region has the DNA TGTGCCAGCACCAGGGACTTGGACAGGGAGGAGGCAGCTTTCTTT. This translates into CASTRDLDREEAAFF.